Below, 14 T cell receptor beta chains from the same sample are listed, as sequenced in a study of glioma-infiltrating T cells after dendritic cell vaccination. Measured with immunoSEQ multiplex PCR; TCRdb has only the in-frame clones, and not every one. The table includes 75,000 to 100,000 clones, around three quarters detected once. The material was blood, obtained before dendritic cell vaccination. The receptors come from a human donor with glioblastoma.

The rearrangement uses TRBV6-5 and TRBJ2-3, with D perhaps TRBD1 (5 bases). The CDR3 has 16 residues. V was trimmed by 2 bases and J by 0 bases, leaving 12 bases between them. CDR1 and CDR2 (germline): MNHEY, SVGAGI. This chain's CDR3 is CASSYGATLSTDTQYF. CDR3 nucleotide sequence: TGTGCCAGCAGTTACGGGGCCACCCTTAGCACAGATACGCAGTATTTT.

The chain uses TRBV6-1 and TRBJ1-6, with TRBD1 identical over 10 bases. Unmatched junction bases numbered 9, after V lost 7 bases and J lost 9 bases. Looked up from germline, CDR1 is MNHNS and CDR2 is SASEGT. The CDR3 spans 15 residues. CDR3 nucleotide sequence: TGTGCCAGCACTATTGACAGGGGGCTCGGTTCACCCCTCCACTTT. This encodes CASTIDRGLGSPLHF.

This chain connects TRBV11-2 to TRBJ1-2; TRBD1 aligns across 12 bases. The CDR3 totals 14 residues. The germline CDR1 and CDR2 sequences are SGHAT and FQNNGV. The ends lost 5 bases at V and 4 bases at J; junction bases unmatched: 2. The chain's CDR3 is CASSTGQGAYGYTF. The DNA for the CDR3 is TGTGCCAGCAGCACGGGACAGGGGGCCTATGGCTACACCTTC.

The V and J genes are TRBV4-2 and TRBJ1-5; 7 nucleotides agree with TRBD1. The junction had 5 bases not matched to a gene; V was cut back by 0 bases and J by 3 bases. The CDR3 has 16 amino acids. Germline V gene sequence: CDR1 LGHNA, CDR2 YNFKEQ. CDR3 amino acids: CASSQEATGYNQPQHF. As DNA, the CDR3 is TGTGCCAGCAGCCAAGAAGCGACAGGGTACAATCAGCCCCAGCATTTT.

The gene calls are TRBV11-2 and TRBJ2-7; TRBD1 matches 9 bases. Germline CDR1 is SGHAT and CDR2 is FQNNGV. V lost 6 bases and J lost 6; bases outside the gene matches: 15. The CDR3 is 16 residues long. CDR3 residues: CASSSVGRTGVGEQYF. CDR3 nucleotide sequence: TGTGCCAGCAGTTCGGTGGGCCGGACAGGGGTGGGCGAGCAGTACTTC.

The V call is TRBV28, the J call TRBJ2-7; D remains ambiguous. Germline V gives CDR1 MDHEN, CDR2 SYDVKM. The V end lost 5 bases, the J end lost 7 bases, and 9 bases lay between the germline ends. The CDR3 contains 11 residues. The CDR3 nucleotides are TGTGCCAGCAGTAACCCGCGGGAGCAGTACTTC. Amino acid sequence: CASSNPREQYF.

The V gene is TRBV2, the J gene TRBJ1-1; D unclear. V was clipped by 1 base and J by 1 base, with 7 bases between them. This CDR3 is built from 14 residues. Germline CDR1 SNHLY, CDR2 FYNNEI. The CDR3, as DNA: TGTGCCAGCAGTGAAGGGGCAGAGAACACTGAAGCTTTCTTT. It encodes CASSEGAENTEAFF.

The CDR3 is CACQDSSEQFF. The CDR3 DNA reads TGTGCCTGCCAGGACAGTAGTGAGCAGTTCTTC. J is TRBJ2-1 and V is TRBV30, with D possibly being TRBD1 (6 bases). Germline CDR1 GTSNPN, CDR2 SVGIG (reference sequence). CDR3 size: 11 residues. Trimming stripped 6 bases from V and 9 bases from J, with 12 bases between. Together with reference TRBV30 and TRBJ2-1, the CDR3 gives the full variable domain: SQTIHQWPATLVQPVGSPLSLECTVEGTSNPNLYWYRQAAGRGLQLLFYSVGIGQISSEVPQNLSASRPQDRQFILSSKKLLLSDSGFYLCACQDSSEQFFGPGTRLTVL.

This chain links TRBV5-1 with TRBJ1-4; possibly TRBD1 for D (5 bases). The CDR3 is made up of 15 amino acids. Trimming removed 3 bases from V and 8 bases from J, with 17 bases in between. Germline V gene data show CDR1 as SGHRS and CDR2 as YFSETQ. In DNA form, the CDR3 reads TGCGCCAGCAGCTACCGGGGGGGGGAAGGCGAAAAACTGTTTTTT. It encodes CASSYRGGEGEKLFF.

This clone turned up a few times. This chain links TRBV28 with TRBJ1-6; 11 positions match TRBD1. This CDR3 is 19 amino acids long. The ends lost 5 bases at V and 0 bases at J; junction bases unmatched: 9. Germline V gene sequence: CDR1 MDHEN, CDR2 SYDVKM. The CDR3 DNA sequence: TGTGCCAGCAGTCCCTCAGGTGGGACAGGGGGCTCCTATAATTCACCCCTCCACTTT. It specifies CASSPSGGTGGSYNSPLHF.

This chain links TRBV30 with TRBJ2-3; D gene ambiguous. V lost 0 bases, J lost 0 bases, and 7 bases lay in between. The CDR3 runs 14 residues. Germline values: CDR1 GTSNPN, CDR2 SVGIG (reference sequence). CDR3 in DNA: TGTGCCTGGAGTGTGTCTCAGAGCACAGATACGCAGTATTTT. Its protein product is CAWSVSQSTDTQYF.

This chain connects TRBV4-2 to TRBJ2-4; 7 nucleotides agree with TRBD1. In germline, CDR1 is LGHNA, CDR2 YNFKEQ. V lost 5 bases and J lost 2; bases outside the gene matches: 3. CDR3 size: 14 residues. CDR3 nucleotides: TGTGCCAGCAGCGGGGACAGTACCAAAAACATTCAGTACTTC. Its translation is CASSGDSTKNIQYF.

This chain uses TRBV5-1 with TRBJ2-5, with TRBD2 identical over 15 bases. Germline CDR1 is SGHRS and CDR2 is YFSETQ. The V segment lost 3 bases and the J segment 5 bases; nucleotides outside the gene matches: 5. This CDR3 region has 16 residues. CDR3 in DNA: TGCGCCAGCAGCTACGGGACTAGCGGGGGGAAGGAGACCCAGTACTTC. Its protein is CASSYGTSGGKETQYF.

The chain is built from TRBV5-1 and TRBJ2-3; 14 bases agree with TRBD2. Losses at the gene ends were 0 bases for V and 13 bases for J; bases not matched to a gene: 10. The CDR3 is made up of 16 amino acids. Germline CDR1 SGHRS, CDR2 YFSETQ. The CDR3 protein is CASSLGLAGGPAPKYF. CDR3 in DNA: TGCGCCAGCAGCTTGGGACTAGCGGGGGGGCCGGCTCCCAAGTATTTT.